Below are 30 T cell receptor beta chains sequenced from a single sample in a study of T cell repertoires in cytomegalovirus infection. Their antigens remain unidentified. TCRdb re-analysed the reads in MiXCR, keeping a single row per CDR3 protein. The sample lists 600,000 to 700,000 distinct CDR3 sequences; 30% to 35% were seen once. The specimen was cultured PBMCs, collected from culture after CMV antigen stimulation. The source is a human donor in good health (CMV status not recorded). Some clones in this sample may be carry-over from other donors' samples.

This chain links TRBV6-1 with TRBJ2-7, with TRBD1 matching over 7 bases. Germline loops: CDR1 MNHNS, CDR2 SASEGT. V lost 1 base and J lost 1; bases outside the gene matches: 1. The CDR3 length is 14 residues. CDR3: CASSEGGQSYEQYF. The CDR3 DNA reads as TGTGCCAGCAGTGAAGGGGGACAGTCCTACGAGCAGTACTTC.

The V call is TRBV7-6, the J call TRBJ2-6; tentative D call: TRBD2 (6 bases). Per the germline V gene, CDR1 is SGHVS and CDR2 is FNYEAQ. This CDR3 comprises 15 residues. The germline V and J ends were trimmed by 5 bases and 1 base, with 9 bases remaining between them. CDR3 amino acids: CASSQGTSGANVLTF. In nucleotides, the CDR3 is TGTGCCAGCAGCCAAGGGACTTCTGGGGCCAACGTCCTGACTTTC.

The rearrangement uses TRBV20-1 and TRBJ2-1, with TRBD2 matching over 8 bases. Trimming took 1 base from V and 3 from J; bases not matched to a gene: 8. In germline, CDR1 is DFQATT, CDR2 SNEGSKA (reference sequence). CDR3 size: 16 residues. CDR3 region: CSARVVERGNYNEQFF. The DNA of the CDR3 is TGCAGTGCTAGAGTCGTCGAGCGGGGGAACTACAATGAGCAGTTCTTC.

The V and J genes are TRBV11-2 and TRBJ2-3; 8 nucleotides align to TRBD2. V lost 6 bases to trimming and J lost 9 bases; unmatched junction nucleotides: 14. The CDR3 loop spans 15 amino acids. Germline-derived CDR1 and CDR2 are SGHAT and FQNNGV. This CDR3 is CASRGFSGTLFTQYF. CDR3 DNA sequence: TGTGCCAGCAGGGGATTTAGCGGGACGCTCTTCACGCAGTATTTT.

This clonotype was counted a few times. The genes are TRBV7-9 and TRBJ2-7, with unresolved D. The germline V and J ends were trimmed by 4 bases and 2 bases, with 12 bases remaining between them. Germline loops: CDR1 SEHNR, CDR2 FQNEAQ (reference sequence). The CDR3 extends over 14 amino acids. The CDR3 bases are TGTGCCAGCAGCTCCCGGGTCATTCCCTACGAGCAGTACTTC. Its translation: CASSSRVIPYEQYF.

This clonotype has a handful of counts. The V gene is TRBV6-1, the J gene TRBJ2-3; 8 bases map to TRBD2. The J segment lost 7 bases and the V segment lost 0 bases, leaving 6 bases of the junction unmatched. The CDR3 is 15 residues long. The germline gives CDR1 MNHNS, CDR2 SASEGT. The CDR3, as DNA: TGTGCCAGCAGTGAAGCAGTAGCGGGGAGAAATACGCAGTATTTT. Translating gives CASSEAVAGRNTQYF.

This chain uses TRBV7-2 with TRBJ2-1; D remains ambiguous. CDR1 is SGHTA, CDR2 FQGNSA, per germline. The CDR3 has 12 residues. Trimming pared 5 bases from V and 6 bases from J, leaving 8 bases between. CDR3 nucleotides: TGTGCCAGCAGCGCCACCCGCAATGAGCAGTTCTTC. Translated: CASSATRNEQFF.

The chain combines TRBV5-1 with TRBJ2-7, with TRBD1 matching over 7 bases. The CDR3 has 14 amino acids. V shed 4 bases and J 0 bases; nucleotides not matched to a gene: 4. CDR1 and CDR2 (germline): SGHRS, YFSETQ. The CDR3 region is CASSLWTGSYEQYF. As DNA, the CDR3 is TGCGCCAGCAGCCTATGGACAGGCTCCTACGAGCAGTACTTC. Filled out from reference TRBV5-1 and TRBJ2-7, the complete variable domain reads KAGVTQTPRYLIKTRGQQVTLSCSPISGHRSVSWYQQTPGQGLQFLFEYFSETQRNKGNFPGRFSGRQFSNSRSEMNVSTLELGDSALYLCASSLWTGSYEQYFGPGTRLTVT.

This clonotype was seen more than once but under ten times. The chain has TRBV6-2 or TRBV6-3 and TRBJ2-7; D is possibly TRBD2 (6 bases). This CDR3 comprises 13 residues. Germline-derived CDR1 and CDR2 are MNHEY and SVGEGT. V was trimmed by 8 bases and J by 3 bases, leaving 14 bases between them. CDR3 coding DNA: TGTGCCAGCGATCCGGGACTGGGCTACGAGCAGTACTTC. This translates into CASDPGLGYEQYF.

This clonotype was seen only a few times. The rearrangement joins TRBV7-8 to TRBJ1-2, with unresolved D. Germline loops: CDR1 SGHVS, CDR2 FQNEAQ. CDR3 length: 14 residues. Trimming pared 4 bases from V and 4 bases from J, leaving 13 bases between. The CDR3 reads CASSSAETAYGYTF. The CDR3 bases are TGTGCCAGCAGCTCTGCGGAAACAGCCTATGGCTACACCTTC.

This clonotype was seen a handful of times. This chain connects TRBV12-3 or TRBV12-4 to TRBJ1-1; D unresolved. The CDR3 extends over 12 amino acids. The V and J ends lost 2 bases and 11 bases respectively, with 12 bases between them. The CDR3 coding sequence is TGTGCCAGCAGTTTATTTCGCAGGCTGGCTTTCTTT. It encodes CASSLFRRLAFF.

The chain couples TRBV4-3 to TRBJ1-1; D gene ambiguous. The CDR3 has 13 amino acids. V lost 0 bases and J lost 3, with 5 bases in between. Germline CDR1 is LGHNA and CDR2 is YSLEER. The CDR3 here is CASSQDGDTEAFF. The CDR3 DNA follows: TGCGCCAGCAGCCAAGATGGCGACACTGAAGCTTTCTTT.

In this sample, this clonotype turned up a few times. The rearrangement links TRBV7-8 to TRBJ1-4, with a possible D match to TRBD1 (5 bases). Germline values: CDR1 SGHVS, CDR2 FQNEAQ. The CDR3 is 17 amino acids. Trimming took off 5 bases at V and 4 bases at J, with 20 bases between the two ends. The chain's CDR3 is CASSPRGLGRFNEKLFF. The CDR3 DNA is TGTGCCAGCAGCCCCCGGGGGTTAGGAAGATTTAATGAAAAACTGTTTTTT.

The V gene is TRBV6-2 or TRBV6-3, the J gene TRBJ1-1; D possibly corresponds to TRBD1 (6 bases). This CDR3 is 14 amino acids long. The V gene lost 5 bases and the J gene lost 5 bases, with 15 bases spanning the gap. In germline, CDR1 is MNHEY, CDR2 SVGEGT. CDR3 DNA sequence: TGTGCCAGCAGTAACAGGGAAGGTTGGACTGAAGCTTTCTTT. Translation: CASSNREGWTEAFF.

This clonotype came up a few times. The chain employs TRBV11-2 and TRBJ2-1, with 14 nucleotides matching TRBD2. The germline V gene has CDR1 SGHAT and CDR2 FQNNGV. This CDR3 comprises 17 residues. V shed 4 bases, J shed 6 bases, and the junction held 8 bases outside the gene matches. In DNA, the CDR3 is TGTGCCAGCAGCTCTGGACTAGCGGGAGGAAGTGGCAATGAGCAGTTCTTC. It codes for CASSSGLAGGSGNEQFF.

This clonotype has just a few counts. The CDR3 protein is CASSLRYANTDTQYF. The CDR3 DNA is TGTGCCAGCAGCTTACGATATGCAAACACAGATACGCAGTATTTT. This chain joins TRBV7-9 and TRBJ2-3; no firm D call. The CDR3 is made up of 15 amino acids. V dropped 2 bases and J dropped 2 bases, with 11 bases sitting between them. Germline V lookup: CDR1 SEHNR, CDR2 FQNEAQ (reference sequence).

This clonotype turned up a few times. CDR3 in amino acids: CASSPDSEKLFF. The CDR3, as DNA: TGTGCCAGCAGTCCGGATTCTGAAAAACTGTTTTTT. The chain has TRBV12-3 or TRBV12-4 and TRBJ1-4, with D uncertain. This CDR3 is 12 amino acids long. The V gene lost 5 bases and the J gene lost 7 bases, with 8 bases spanning the gap.

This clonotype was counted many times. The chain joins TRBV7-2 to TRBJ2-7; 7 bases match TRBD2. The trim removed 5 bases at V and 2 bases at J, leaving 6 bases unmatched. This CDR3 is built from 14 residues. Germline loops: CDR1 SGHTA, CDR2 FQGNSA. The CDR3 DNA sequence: TGTGCCAGCAGCCCACAAGCGGGGCCCTACGAGCAGTACTTC. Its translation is CASSPQAGPYEQYF.

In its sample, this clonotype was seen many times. CDR3 protein: CASSFGTGGKIDTQYF. In DNA form, the CDR3 reads TGTGCCAGCAGCTTTGGGACGGGGGGAAAGATAGATACGCAGTATTTT. This chain links TRBV7-8 with TRBJ2-3, with 7 bases lining up with TRBD2. The CDR3 is made up of 16 amino acids. V lost 3 bases to trimming and J lost 5 bases; unmatched junction nucleotides: 11. Germline V gives CDR1 SGHVS, CDR2 FQNEAQ.

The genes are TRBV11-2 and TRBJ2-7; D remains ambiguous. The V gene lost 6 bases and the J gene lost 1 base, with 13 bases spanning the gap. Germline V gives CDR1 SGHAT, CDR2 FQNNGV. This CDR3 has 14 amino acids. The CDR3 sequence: CASRSLNRSYEQYF. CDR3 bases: TGTGCCAGCAGATCCTTAAATCGGTCCTACGAGCAGTACTTC.

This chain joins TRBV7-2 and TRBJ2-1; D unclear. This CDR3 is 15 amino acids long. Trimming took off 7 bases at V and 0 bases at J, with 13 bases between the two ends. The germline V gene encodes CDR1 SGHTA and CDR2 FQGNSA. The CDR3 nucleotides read TGTGCCAGCAATAAGGGTCTCATCTCCTACAATGAGCAGTTCTTC. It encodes CASNKGLISYNEQFF.

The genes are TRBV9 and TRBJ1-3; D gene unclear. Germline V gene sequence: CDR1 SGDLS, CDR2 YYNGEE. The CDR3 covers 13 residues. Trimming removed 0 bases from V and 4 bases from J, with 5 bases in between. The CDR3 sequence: CASSVVEGNTIYF. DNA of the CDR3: TGTGCCAGCAGCGTAGTCGAAGGAAACACCATATATTTT.

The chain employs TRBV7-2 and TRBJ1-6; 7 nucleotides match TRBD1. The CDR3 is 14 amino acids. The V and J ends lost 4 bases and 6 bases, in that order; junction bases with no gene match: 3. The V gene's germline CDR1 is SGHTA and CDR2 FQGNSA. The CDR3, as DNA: TGTGCCAGCAGCTCGACAGGGATTAATTCACCCCTCCACTTT. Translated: CASSSTGINSPLHF.

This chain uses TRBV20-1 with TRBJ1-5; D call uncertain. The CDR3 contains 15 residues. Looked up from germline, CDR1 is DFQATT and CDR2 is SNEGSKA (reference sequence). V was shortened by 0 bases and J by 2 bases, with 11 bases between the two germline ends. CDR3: CSARDLAGGNQPQHF. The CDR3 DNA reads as TGCAGTGCTAGAGATCTGGCAGGCGGCAATCAGCCCCAGCATTTT.

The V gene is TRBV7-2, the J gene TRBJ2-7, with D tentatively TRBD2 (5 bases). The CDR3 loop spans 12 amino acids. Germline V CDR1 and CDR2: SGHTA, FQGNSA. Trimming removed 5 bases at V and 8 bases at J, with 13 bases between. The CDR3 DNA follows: TGTGCCAGCAGCCCTTACGGGGTCAAGCAGTACTTC. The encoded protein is CASSPYGVKQYF.

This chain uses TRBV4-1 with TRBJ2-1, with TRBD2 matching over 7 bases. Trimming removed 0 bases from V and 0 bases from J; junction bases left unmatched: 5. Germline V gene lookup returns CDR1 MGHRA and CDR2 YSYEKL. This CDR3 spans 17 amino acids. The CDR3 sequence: CASSQDRDYDSYNEQFF. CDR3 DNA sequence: TGCGCCAGCAGCCAAGATCGGGACTACGACTCCTACAATGAGCAGTTCTTC.

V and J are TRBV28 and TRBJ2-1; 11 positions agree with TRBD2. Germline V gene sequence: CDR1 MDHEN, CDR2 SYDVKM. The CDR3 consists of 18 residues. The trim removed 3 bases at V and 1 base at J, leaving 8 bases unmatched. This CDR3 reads CASSFLLAGGQSYNEQFF. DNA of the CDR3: TGTGCCAGCAGTTTTCTCCTAGCGGGGGGCCAGTCCTACAATGAGCAGTTCTTC. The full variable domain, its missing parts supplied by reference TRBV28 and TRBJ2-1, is DVKVTQSSRYLVKRTGEKVFLECVQDMDHENMFWYRQDPGLGLRLIYFSYDVKMKEKGDIPEGYSVSREKKERFSLILESASTNQTSMYLCASSFLLAGGQSYNEQFFGPGTRLTVL.

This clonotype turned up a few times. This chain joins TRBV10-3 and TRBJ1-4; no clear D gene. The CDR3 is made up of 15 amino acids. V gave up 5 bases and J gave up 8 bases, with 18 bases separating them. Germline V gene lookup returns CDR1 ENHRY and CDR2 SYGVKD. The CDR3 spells CAISNIRGGKEKLFF. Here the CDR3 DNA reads TGTGCCATCAGTAACATTCGGGGTGGAAAAGAAAAACTGTTTTTT.

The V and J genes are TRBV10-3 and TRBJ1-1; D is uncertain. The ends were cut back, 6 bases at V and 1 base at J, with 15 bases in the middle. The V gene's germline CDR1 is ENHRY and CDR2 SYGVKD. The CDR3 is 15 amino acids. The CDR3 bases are TGTGCCATCAGCGGTACCGTCGCAGGGAACACTGAAGCTTTCTTT. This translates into CAISGTVAGNTEAFF.

CDR3 coding DNA: TGTGCCAGCAGTGGCCTCGACAGGGCCTACGAGCAGTACTTC. Protein sequence: CASSGLDRAYEQYF. The V call is TRBV6-1, the J call TRBJ2-7, with 7 bases that match TRBD1. The CDR3 length is 14 residues. The V and J ends lost 4 bases and 2 bases, in that order; junction bases with no gene match: 5. Per the germline V gene, CDR1 is MNHNS and CDR2 is SASEGT.